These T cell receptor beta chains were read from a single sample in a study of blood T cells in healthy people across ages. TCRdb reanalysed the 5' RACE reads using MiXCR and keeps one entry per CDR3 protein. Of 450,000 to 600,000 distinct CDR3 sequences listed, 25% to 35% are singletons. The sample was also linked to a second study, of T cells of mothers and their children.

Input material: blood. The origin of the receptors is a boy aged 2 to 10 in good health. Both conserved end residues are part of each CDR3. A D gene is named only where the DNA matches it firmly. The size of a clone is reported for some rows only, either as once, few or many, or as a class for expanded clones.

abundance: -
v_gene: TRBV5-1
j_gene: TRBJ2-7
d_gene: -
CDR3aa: CASSLDLAEQYF
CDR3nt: TGCGCCAGCAGCTTGGACCTCGCGGAGCAGTACTTC

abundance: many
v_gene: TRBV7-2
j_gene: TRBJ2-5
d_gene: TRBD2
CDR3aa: CASSSGLARDF
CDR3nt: TGTGCCAGCAGCTCGGGACTAGCCCGTGACTTC

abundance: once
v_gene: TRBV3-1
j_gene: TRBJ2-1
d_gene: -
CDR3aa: CASSRRHYNEQFF
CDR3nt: TGTGCCAGCAGCCGCAGGCACTACAATGAGCAGTTCTTC

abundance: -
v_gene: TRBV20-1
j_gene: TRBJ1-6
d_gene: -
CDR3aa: CSARRAPNSPLHF
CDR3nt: TGCAGTGCTAGACGGGCTCCAAATTCACCCCTCCACTTT

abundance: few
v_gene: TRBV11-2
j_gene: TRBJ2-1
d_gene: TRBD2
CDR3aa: CASSLARLAGVEQFF
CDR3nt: TGTGCCAGCAGCTTGGCTAGACTAGCGGGAGTTGAGCAGTTCTTC

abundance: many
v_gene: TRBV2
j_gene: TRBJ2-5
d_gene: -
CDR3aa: CASSEGGETQYF
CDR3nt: TGTGCCAGCAGTGAAGGTGGAGAGACCCAGTACTTC

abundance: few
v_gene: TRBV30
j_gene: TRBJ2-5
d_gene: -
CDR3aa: CAWSARRGVEFF
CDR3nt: TGTGCCTGGAGTGCCCGGAGGGGGGTGGAGTTCTTC

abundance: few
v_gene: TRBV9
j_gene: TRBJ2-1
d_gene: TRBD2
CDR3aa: CASSVEGSGSNEQFF
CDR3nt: TGTGCCAGCAGCGTAGAGGGTAGCGGGAGCAATGAGCAGTTCTTC

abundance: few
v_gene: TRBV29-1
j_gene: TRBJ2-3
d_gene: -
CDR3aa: CSVELRTSTDTQYF
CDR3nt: TGCAGCGTTGAACTTCGGACTAGCACAGATACGCAGTATTTT

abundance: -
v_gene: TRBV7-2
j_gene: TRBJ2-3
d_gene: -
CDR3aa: CASSLEGPPMAQYF
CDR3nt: TGTGCCAGCAGCTTAGAGGGACCTCCGATGGCGCAGTATTTT

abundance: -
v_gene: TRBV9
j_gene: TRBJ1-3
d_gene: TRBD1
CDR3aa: CASSAQQGGGNTIYF
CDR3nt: TGTGCCAGCAGCGCCCAACAGGGGGGAGGAAACACCATATATTTT

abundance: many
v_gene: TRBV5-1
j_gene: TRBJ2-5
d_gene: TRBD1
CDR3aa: CASSPSGGRETQYF
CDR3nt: TGCGCCAGCAGCCCTTCAGGGGGTCGAGAGACCCAGTACTTC

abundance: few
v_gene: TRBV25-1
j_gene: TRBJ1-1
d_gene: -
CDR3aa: CASSEFGANTEAFF
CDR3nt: TGTGCCAGCAGTGAATTCGGGGCCAACACTGAAGCTTTCTTT

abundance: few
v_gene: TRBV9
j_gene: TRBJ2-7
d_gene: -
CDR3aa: CASSVEGSSVYEQYF
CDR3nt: TGTGCCAGCAGCGTAGAGGGTAGTTCGGTCTACGAGCAGTACTTC

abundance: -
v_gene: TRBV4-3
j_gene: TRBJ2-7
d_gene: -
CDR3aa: CASSFTQGSDEQYF
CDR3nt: TGCGCCAGCAGCTTTACGCAGGGATCTGACGAGCAGTACTTC

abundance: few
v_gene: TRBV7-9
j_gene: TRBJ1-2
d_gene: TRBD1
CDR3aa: CASRPPKEAGGDYGYTF
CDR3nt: TGTGCCAGCAGGCCCCCTAAGGAGGCAGGGGGCGACTATGGCTACACCTTC

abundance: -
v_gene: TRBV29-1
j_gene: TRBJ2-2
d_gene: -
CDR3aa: CSGISGLTGELFF
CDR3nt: TGCAGCGGGATCTCAGGACTCACCGGGGAGCTGTTTTTT

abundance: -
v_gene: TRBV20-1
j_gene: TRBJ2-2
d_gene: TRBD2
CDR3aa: CSARRAGGPVVTGELFF
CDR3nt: TGCAGTGCTAGACGGGCGGGAGGGCCGGTTGTCACCGGGGAGCTGTTTTTT

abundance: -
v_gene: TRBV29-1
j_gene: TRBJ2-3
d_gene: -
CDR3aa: CNGSGVSTDTQYF
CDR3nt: TGCAACGGCAGCGGTGTTAGCACAGATACGCAGTATTTT

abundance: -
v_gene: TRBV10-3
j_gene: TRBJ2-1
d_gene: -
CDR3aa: CAISESQGAVPSYNEQFF
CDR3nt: TGTGCCATCAGTGAGTCTCAGGGAGCGGTCCCCTCCTACAATGAGCAGTTCTTC

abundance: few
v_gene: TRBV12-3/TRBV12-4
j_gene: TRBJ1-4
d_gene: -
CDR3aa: CASSRGGLGEKLFF
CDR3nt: TGTGCCAGCAGTCGCGGGGGCCTCGGTGAAAAACTGTTTTTT

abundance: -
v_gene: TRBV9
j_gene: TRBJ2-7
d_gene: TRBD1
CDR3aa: CASSVGGTGDEQYF
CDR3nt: TGTGCTAGCAGCGTAGGTGGGACAGGGGACGAGCAGTACTTC

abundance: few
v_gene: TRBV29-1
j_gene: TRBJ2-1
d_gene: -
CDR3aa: CSVCPSSYNEQFF
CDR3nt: TGCAGCGTTTGCCCCAGCTCCTACAATGAGCAGTTCTTC

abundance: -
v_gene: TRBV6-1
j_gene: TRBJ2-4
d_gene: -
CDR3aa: CASKKQQKNIQYF
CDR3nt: TGTGCCAGCAAAAAACAACAGAAAAACATTCAGTACTTC

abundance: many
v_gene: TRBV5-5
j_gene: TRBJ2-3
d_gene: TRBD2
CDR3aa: CASSLYTSGDTQYF
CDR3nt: TGTGCCAGCAGCTTGTATACTAGCGGGGATACGCAGTATTTT

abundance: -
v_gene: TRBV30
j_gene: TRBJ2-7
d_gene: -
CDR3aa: CAWRQDGSYEQYF
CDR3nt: TGTGCCTGGAGGCAGGACGGTTCCTACGAGCAGTACTTC

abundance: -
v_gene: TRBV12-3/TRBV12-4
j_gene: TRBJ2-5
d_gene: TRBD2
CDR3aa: CASSPRGSGGEETQYF
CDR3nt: TGTGCCAGCAGTCCCCGGGGTAGCGGGGGGGAAGAGACCCAGTACTTC

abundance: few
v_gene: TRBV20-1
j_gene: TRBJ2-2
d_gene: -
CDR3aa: CSAREDFPGNTGELFF
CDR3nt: TGCAGTGCTAGAGAGGACTTCCCGGGGAACACCGGGGAGCTGTTTTTT

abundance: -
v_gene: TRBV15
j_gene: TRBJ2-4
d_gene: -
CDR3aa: CTTTGRESKNIQYF
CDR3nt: TGTACCACCACAGGGAGGGAGTCCAAAAACATTCAGTACTTC

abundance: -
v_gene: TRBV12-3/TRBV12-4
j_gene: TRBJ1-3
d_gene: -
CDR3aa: CASSFWEGVAGNTIYF
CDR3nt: TGTGCCAGCAGTTTCTGGGAGGGAGTAGCTGGAAACACCATATATTTT

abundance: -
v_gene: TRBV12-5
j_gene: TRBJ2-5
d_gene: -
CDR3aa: CASGFPLGPGPQYF
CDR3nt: TGTGCTAGTGGTTTCCCCCTGGGTCCTGGTCCCCAGTACTTC

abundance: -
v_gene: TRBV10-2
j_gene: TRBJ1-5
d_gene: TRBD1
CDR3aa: CASSEFEVGTGRFRPQHF
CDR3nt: TGCGCCAGCAGTGAGTTCGAGGTAGGGACAGGGAGGTTTCGGCCCCAGCATTTT

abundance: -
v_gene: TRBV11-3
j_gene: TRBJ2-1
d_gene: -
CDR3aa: CASSLGPDGTSSYNEQFF
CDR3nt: TGTGCCAGCAGCTTAGGCCCCGACGGGACAAGTTCCTACAATGAGCAGTTCTTC

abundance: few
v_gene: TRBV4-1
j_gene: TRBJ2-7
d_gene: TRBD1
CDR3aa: CASSRPGQRYEQYF
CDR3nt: TGCGCCAGCAGCCGACCGGGACAGCGATACGAGCAGTACTTC

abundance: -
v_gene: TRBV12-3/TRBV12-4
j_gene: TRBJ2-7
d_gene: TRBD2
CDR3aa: CASSSGSGGAYEQYF
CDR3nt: TGTGCCAGCAGTTCCGGTAGCGGGGGGGCTTACGAGCAGTACTTC

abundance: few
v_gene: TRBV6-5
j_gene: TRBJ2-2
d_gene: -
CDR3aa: CASRKGAMPGELFF
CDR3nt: TGTGCCAGCAGGAAAGGGGCGATGCCCGGGGAGCTGTTTTTT

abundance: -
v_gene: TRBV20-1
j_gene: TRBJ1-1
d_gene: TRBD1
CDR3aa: CSVVQGAQITEAFF
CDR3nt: TGCAGTGTCGTACAGGGGGCGCAGATCACTGAAGCTTTCTTT